Following are 8 T cell receptor beta chains from one sample sequenced in a study of T cell responses to AZD1222 COVID-19 vaccine. Assay: immunoSEQ multiplex PCR; the TCRdb copy retains only in-frame clones and omits some. The table shows more than 95,000 clones, with approximately 83% occurring only once. The sequencing here drew on peripheral blood, taken on day 0 of MenACWY control vaccination. The receptors originated from an adult in good health.

CDR3 sequence: CSVAKYNEQFF. DNA for the CDR3: TGCAGCGTTGCCAAGTACAATGAGCAGTTCTTC. V gene TRBV29-1 combines with J gene TRBJ2-1; no clear D gene. The CDR3 extends over 11 amino acids. Germline assignment: CDR1 SQVTM and CDR2 ANQGSEA. V gave up 4 bases and J gave up 4 bases, with 5 bases separating them.

The chain links TRBV5-1 to TRBJ2-3, with 8 nucleotides matching TRBD1. Germline V gene data show CDR1 as SGHRS and CDR2 as YFSETQ. With V trimmed by 4 bases and J by 2 bases, 3 bases remained unmatched. This CDR3 has 14 residues. The CDR3 protein is CASSRTGYTDTQYF. CDR3 sequence (DNA): TGCGCCAGCAGCCGGACAGGGTACACAGATACGCAGTATTTT.

The V gene is TRBV4-1, the J gene TRBJ2-5; D is perhaps TRBD1 or TRBD2 (5 bases each). Trimming removed 3 bases from V and 7 bases from J, with 18 bases in between. From germline, CDR1 is MGHRA and CDR2 YSYEKL. This CDR3 spans 15 amino acids. The CDR3 sequence: CASSHGVGDVWTQYF. In DNA form, the CDR3 reads TGCGCCAGCAGCCATGGGGTGGGGGATGTATGGACCCAGTACTTC.

This chain's CDR3 is CASSYRYSNQPQHF. The CDR3, as DNA: TGTGCCAGCAGTTATAGGTATAGCAATCAGCCCCAGCATTTT. V usage is TRBV6-2 or TRBV6-3 and J usage is TRBJ1-5; D gene uncertain. Germline CDR1 MNHEY, CDR2 SVGEGT. The CDR3 loop spans 14 amino acids. Trimming shortened V by 3 bases and J by 0 bases, and 6 bases separated the two germline ends.

V gene TRBV19 combines with J gene TRBJ2-3, with 7 nucleotides matching TRBD2. The CDR3 extends over 17 amino acids. V dropped 9 bases and J dropped 6; count of bases not matched to a gene: 21. Germline CDR1 reads LNHDA; CDR2 reads SQIVND (reference sequence). This CDR3 is CASKTSTSPQRSDTQYF. For the CDR3, the DNA is TGTGCCAGCAAAACCTCGACTAGCCCCCAGCGCAGTGATACGCAGTATTTT.

This clone was counted once. V is TRBV21-1 and J is TRBJ1-1; TRBD1, the table's D call, was not compared with the DNA. TRBV21-1 is a recognized pseudogene. This CDR3 region has 17 residues. CDR3 sequence reads: CASSGRPGTAMNTEAFF. In nucleotides, the CDR3 is TGTGCCAGCAGCGGCCGACCTGGGACAGCCATGAACACTGAAGCTTTCTTT.

This rearrangement joins TRBV5-8 to TRBJ1-5, with TRBD1 identical over 11 bases. The CDR3 spans 16 residues. Germline V CDR1 and CDR2: SGHTS, YDEGEE. Trimming at V came to 4 bases and at J to 5 bases, leaving 8 bases not matched to a gene. The CDR3 reads CASSNAGTGGHQPQHF. DNA of the CDR3: TGTGCCAGCAGCAACGCCGGGACAGGGGGTCATCAGCCCCAGCATTTT.

The genes are TRBV7-2 and TRBJ1-6; 7 bases match TRBD1. The ends lost 6 bases at V and 0 bases at J; junction bases unmatched: 8. Germline CDR1 reads SGHTA; CDR2 reads FQGNSA. This CDR3 is 17 amino acids long. In nucleotides, the CDR3 is TGTGCCAGCAGGCGGACAGGAGTATCCTCCTATAATTCACCCCTCCACTTT. It codes for CASRRTGVSSYNSPLHF.